Sequencing of this T cell receptor beta chain was carried out in a study of PD-L1 blockade in urothelial cancer. In the study overall: Males with urothelial cancer arising in the bladder constituted about 90% of the roughly 30 patients.

The sample holds one count of this clone. Sample time point: pretreatment peripheral blood. The protocol was immunoSEQ multiplex PCR, while the TCRdb copy is restricted to in-frame clones and leaves out a portion. The table records about 95,000 clones, nearly 90% of them present only once. Germline V gives CDR1 WSHSY, CDR2 SAAADI. Trimming cost V 7 bases and J 3 bases; bases outside gene matches: 8. The CDR3 is 14 residues long. The receptor's source is a man between 60 and 75 years old with urothelial cancer. The source material was PBMCs, sampled around atezolizumab (anti-PD-L1) treatment. This chain connects TRBV10-2 to TRBJ2-7; 8 bases line up with TRBD1. The DNA of the CDR3 is TGCGCCAGCATTCCGCGGGACAGGAACTACGAGCAGTACTTC. Translation: CASIPRDRNYEQYF.